What follows are 26 T cell receptor beta chains derived from one specimen sequenced in a study of technical replicates of blood from several donors. Produced via immunoSEQ multiplex PCR; TCRdb's table is partial and in-frame only. Of tens of thousands of clones listed, 70% to 90% were seen once; the top ten hold roughly 5.2%. What was sequenced was PBMCs. All receptors derive from a human donor in good health. Some clones in this sample may be carry-over from other donors' samples.

V gene TRBV7-2 combines with J gene TRBJ1-2; possible D gene TRBD1, 5 bases. The V end was cut by 3 bases, the J end by 4 bases, with 15 bases between. This CDR3 has 15 amino acids. Germline V gene lookup returns CDR1 SGHTA and CDR2 FQGNSA. The CDR3 protein is CASSFLTGVAYGYTF. CDR3 bases: TGTGCCAGCAGCTTCCTTACGGGGGTCGCCTATGGCTACACCTTC. Full variable domain (outside the CDR3, taken from reference TRBV7-2 and TRBJ1-2): GAGVSQSPSNKVTEKGKDVELRCDPISGHTALYWYRQSLGQGLEFLIYFQGNSAPDKSGLPSDRFSAERTGGSVSTLTIQRTQQEDSAVYLCASSFLTGVAYGYTFGSGTRLTVV.

The rearrangement links TRBV19 to TRBJ1-2; possible D gene TRBD1, 6 bases. Trimming removed 6 bases at V and 0 bases at J, with 11 bases between. Germline V CDR1 and CDR2: LNHDA, SQIVND (reference sequence). The length of the CDR3 is 14 residues. The CDR3 coding sequence is TGTGCCAGTAGCCTACAGGGCACTAACTATGGCTACACCTTC. Its translation: CASSLQGTNYGYTF.

V and J are TRBV27 and TRBJ2-2; weak D call: TRBD1 (6 bases). V was trimmed by 4 bases and J by 3 bases, leaving 9 bases between them. This CDR3 is 14 amino acids long. Looked up from germline, CDR1 is MNHEY and CDR2 is SMNVEV (reference sequence). As DNA, the CDR3 is TGTGCCAGCAGTTCTAGGGGGTACACCGGGGAGCTGTTTTTT. Translation gives CASSSRGYTGELFF.

The V and J genes are TRBV4-2 and TRBJ2-1; TRBD2 matches at 10 bases. Germline lookup yields CDR1 LGHNA and CDR2 YNFKEQ. The CDR3 covers 18 residues. The junction had 12 bases not matched to a gene; V was cut back by 4 bases and J by 3 bases. The CDR3 sequence is CASSPSASGGRVYNEQFF. For the CDR3, the DNA is TGTGCCAGCAGCCCCTCGGCTAGCGGGGGCCGCGTCTACAATGAGCAGTTCTTC.

This chain links TRBV25-1 with TRBJ2-3; the D gene is possibly TRBD1 (7 bases). The CDR3 runs 16 residues. Per germline, CDR1 MGHDK and CDR2 SYGVNS. The germline V and J ends were trimmed by 3 bases and 2 bases, with 15 bases remaining between them. The CDR3 DNA reads TGTGCCAGCAGTGAGTGGCCAGGGGGGACCACAGATACGCAGTATTTT. This encodes CASSEWPGGTTDTQYF.

V gene TRBV4-3 combines with J gene TRBJ2-3; TRBD1 matches at 8 bases. This CDR3 is built from 16 residues. The V gene's germline CDR1 is LGHNA and CDR2 YSLEER. V shed 0 bases, J shed 4 bases, and the junction held 6 bases outside the gene matches. As DNA, the CDR3 is TGCGCCAGCAGCCAAGATGTCAGGGGGCATGCAGATACGCAGTATTTT. Translation gives CASSQDVRGHADTQYF.

The V call is TRBV25-1, the J call TRBJ2-3, with 8 nucleotides matching TRBD1. This CDR3 comprises 15 residues. Germline V gene sequence: CDR1 MGHDK, CDR2 SYGVNS. V was clipped by 3 bases and J by 4 bases; unmatched bases: 6. CDR3 sequence reads: CASSDRGRFSDTQYF. In nucleotides, the CDR3 is TGTGCCAGCAGTGACAGGGGGCGATTTTCAGATACGCAGTATTTT.

CDR3 DNA sequence: TGTGCCAGCAGCTTAGTCAGGACAGGGGGCCTGGCCTACGAGCAGTACTTC. It is translated as CASSLVRTGGLAYEQYF. The chain is built from TRBV11-2 and TRBJ2-7; the match to TRBD1 covers 11 bases. V lost 1 base, J lost 2 bases, and 7 bases stayed unmatched. The CDR3 spans 17 residues. Germline loops: CDR1 SGHAT, CDR2 FQNNGV.

This clone came up a few times. V and J are TRBV13 and TRBJ1-2, with TRBD1 as a possible D gene (5 bases). This CDR3 spans 15 amino acids. V was pared by 2 bases and J by 3 bases, with 13 bases between. Germline CDR1 is PRHDT and CDR2 is FYEKMQ (reference sequence). The CDR3 DNA sequence: TGTGCCAGCAGCTTATTTGGGGCTCAAGACTATGGCTACACCTTC. This sequence encodes CASSLFGAQDYGYTF.

The CDR3 coding sequence is TGCAGCGCGACAGCCTCCTACGAGCAGTACTTC. Residues: CSATASYEQYF. The J gene is TRBJ2-7, the V gene TRBV29-1, with a possible D match to TRBD1 (5 bases). The CDR3 covers 11 residues. Germline V gene data show CDR1 as SQVTM and CDR2 as ANQGSEA. The V and J ends lost 7 bases and 0 bases respectively, with 7 bases between them.

This clone appeared once. The rearrangement uses TRBV2 and TRBJ2-1, with 9 positions matching TRBD2. CDR1 is SNHLY, CDR2 FYNNEI, per germline. CDR3 length: 14 amino acids. V lost 11 bases to trimming and J lost 3 bases; unmatched junction nucleotides: 8. The CDR3 bases are TGTGCCTGGCTAGCGGGGAATCGCTACAATGAGCAGTTCTTC. Its protein product is CAWLAGNRYNEQFF.

The gene calls are TRBV7-8 and TRBJ2-7, with D perhaps TRBD1 (6 bases). With 0 bases removed from V and 1 base from J, the gap between germline ends came to 19 bases. This CDR3 contains 18 residues. The V gene's germline CDR1 is SGHVS and CDR2 FQNEAQ. DNA for the CDR3: TGTGCCAGCAGCTTAGCTCGGTTCGAGGGGGACACATCCTACGAGCAGTACTTC. This encodes CASSLARFEGDTSYEQYF.

This chain links TRBV5-4 with TRBJ2-3; the match to TRBD2 covers 8 bases. After removal of 0 bases from V and 2 bases from J, the junction contained 2 bases not matched to a gene. Germline lookup yields CDR1 SGHNT and CDR2 YYREEE (reference sequence). The CDR3 has 15 residues. The CDR3 loop reads CASSLDGGATDTQYF. For the CDR3, the DNA is TGTGCCAGCAGCTTGGACGGGGGGGCCACAGATACGCAGTATTTT.

The chain couples TRBV7-2 to TRBJ2-5; TRBD1 agrees at 7 bases. This CDR3 region has 13 residues. Per the germline V gene, CDR1 is SGHTA and CDR2 is FQGNSA. Trimming cost V 5 bases and J 2 bases; bases outside gene matches: 2. The CDR3 is CASSRDRQETQYF. DNA for the CDR3: TGTGCCAGCAGCCGGGACAGACAAGAGACCCAGTACTTC.

The chain has TRBV2 and TRBJ2-1, with TRBD2 as a possible D gene (7 bases). Germline values: CDR1 SNHLY, CDR2 FYNNEI. This CDR3 region has 15 residues. The ends were cut back, 7 bases at V and 2 bases at J, with 15 bases in the middle. In nucleotides, the CDR3 is TGTGCCAGCAAGGGGGGGATGGGGGCCTACAATGAGCAGTTCTTC. It codes for CASKGGMGAYNEQFF.

This clone was seen repeatedly, ten times or more. The chain joins TRBV21-1 to TRBJ1-5. TRBV21-1 is given as a pseudogene. This CDR3 comprises 13 residues. DNA of the CDR3: TGTGCCAGCGGCGCAACTCTAGGTCAGCCCCAGCATTTT. Residues: CASGATLGQPQHF.

The chain carries TRBV7-9 and TRBJ2-7; 10 bases fit TRBD2. CDR3 length equals 14 residues. Trimming cost V 4 bases and J 7 bases; bases outside gene matches: 7. CDR1 is SEHNR and CDR2 is FQNEAQ in the germline V gene (reference sequence). DNA for the CDR3: TGTGCCAGCAGCTGGGGACTAGCGTGGGGGGAGCAGTACTTC. Amino acids: CASSWGLAWGEQYF.

This clone was observed once. This chain connects TRBV9 to TRBJ1-2, with TRBD1 matching over 9 bases. Trimming at V came to 4 bases and at J to 5 bases, leaving 9 bases not matched to a gene. The CDR3 covers 15 residues. The germline gives CDR1 SGDLS, CDR2 YYNGEE. The CDR3 loop is CASSPRQGEGYGYTF. Here the CDR3 DNA reads TGTGCCAGCAGCCCGCGACAGGGGGAGGGTTATGGCTACACCTTC. Variable domain in full (rest from reference TRBV9 and TRBJ1-2): DSGVTQTPKHLITATGQRVTLRCSPRSGDLSVYWYQQSLDQGLQFLIQYYNGEERAKGNILERFSAQQFPDLHSELNLSSLELGDSALYFCASSPRQGEGYGYTFGSGTRLTVV.

This chain links TRBV18 with TRBJ2-2, with D tentatively TRBD2 (7 bases). Looked up from germline, CDR1 is KGHSH and CDR2 is LQKENI. There are 17 residues in the CDR3. Deletions cut 0 bases from V and 1 base from J, with 12 bases between. In DNA form, the CDR3 reads TGTGCCAGCTCACCACCTTGGGGGGGCCTGAACACCGGGGAGCTGTTTTTT. Translating it yields CASSPPWGGLNTGELFF. Full variable domain (missing parts from reference TRBV18 and TRBJ2-2): NAGVMQNPRHLVRRRGQEARLRCSPMKGHSHVYWYRQLPEEGLKFMVYLQKENIIDESGMPKERFSAEFPKEGPSILRIQQVVRGDSAAYFCASSPPWGGLNTGELFFGEGSRLTVL.

The chain employs TRBV5-1 and TRBJ2-5; D is possibly TRBD2 (7 bases). Trimming removed 3 bases at V and 5 bases at J, with 26 bases between. Germline loops: CDR1 SGHRS, CDR2 YFSETQ. This CDR3 is 18 amino acids long. CDR3 sequence reads: CASSWPPQGRGDLETQYF. The DNA for the CDR3 is TGCGCCAGCAGCTGGCCCCCTCAGGGGAGGGGGGATTTGGAGACCCAGTACTTC.

The chain has TRBV18 and TRBJ1-2, with TRBD1 matching 8 bases. The ends lost 2 bases at V and 5 bases at J; junction bases unmatched: 4. Germline V CDR1 and CDR2: KGHSH, LQKENI. The CDR3 length is 14 residues. CDR3 sequence (DNA): TGTGCCAGCTCACCAGACAGGGGTGGGTATGGCTACACCTTC. Translating gives CASSPDRGGYGYTF. Drawing the rest from reference TRBV18 and TRBJ1-2, the complete variable domain is NAGVMQNPRHLVRRRGQEARLRCSPMKGHSHVYWYRQLPEEGLKFMVYLQKENIIDESGMPKERFSAEFPKEGPSILRIQQVVRGDSAAYFCASSPDRGGYGYTFGSGTRLTVV.

This clone appeared once. The V call is TRBV28, the J call TRBJ1-1, with 7 positions matching TRBD1. Trimming at V came to 6 bases and at J to 4 bases, leaving 5 bases not matched to a gene. Germline V CDR1 and CDR2: MDHEN, SYDVKM. The CDR3 contains 13 residues. The DNA for the CDR3 is TGTGCCAGCAGGTCAGACAGGGTCACTGAAGCTTTCTTT. Translation: CASRSDRVTEAFF. Full variable domain (missing parts from reference TRBV28 and TRBJ1-1): DVKVTQSSRYLVKRTGEKVFLECVQDMDHENMFWYRQDPGLGLRLIYFSYDVKMKEKGDIPEGYSVSREKKERFSLILESASTNQTSMYLCASRSDRVTEAFFGQGTRLTVV.

This clone has just a few counts. This chain links TRBV7-9 with TRBJ2-2, with D perhaps TRBD2 (5 bases). CDR3 length: 16 amino acids. The V gene's germline CDR1 is SEHNR and CDR2 FQNEAQ (reference sequence). V was trimmed by 4 bases and J by 4 bases, leaving 16 bases between them. CDR3 in amino acids: CASSSSGSVSTGELFF. The CDR3 region has the DNA TGTGCCAGCAGCTCCAGCGGTAGCGTTAGCACCGGGGAGCTGTTTTTT.

The chain links TRBV30 to TRBJ2-3, with TRBD1 matching 7 bases. The ends lost 3 bases at V and 0 bases at J; junction bases unmatched: 6. This CDR3 comprises 15 residues. CDR1 and CDR2 from the germline V gene are GTSNPN and SVGIG (reference sequence). CDR3 residues: CAWRTGQASTDTQYF. DNA for the CDR3: TGTGCCTGGAGGACTGGACAGGCTAGCACAGATACGCAGTATTTT.

The genes are TRBV7-8 and TRBJ1-1; tentatively, D is TRBD1 (5 bases). The CDR3 has 13 residues. Germline CDR1 and CDR2: SGHVS and FQNEAQ. V lost 3 bases and J lost 4, with 9 bases in between. The CDR3 sequence is CASSFRGGTEAFF. The CDR3 DNA reads TGTGCCAGCAGCTTTAGGGGAGGCACTGAAGCTTTCTTT.

DNA of the CDR3: TGTGCCAGTAGTCCCGGGACAGGGGTATGGCAGGGCACTGAAGCTTTCTTT. Translated, it gives CASSPGTGVWQGTEAFF. The chain uses TRBV19 and TRBJ1-1, with 10 bases fitting TRBD1. The CDR3 is 17 residues long. Germline-derived CDR1 and CDR2 are LNHDA and SQIVND (reference sequence). V was pared by 5 bases and J by 4 bases, with 13 bases of the junction left unmatched.